This T cell receptor (beta chain) emerged from a study of T cells after yellow fever vaccination. Template switching by 5'RACE produced TCR cDNA, adding a universal primer site and UMIs. MiXCR, applied by TCRdb to the 5' RACE reads, yields one record per CDR3 protein. In the table there are approximately 90,000 distinct CDR3 sequences, 13% of which are singletons. Overall study findings and caveats: The study noted that FACS-sorted repertoires could contain abundant clonotypes contaminating from the bulk population. Although the secondary response was weaker, it peaked faster, at day 5 versus 15. Relatively few clonotypes were ones that appeared in both CD4 and CD8 compartments.

This CDR3 has 16 amino acids. Germline values: CDR1 MGHRA, CDR2 YSYEKL. The J segment lost 4 bases and the V segment lost 4 bases, leaving 9 bases of the junction unmatched. This clonotype was picked up a small number of times. Source: CD8+ T cells not binding an NS4B(214-222) dextramer, sorted from PBMCs, taken roughly 20 days after the first yellow fever vaccination. This TCR derives from a man aged 18 to 30 who received the YFV17D yellow fever vaccine. The chain joins TRBV4-1 to TRBJ2-2; 7 bases are a match to TRBD2. CDR3 coding DNA: TGCGCCAGCAGCCCGACCAGCGGGGATATCACCGGGGAGCTGTTTTTT. It specifies CASSPTSGDITGELFF.